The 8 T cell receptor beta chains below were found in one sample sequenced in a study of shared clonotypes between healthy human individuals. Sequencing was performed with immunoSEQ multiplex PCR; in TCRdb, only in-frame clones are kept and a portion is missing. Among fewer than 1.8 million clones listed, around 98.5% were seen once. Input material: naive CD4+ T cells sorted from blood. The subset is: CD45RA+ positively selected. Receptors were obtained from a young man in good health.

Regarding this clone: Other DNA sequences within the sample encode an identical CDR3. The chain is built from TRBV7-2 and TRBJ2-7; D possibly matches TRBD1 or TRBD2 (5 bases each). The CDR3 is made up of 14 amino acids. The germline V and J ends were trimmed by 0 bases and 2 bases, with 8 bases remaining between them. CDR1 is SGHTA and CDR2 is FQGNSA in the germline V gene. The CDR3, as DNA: TGTGCCAGCAGCTTAGCGGGGGTAACCTACGAGCAGTACTTC. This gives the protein CASSLAGVTYEQYF.

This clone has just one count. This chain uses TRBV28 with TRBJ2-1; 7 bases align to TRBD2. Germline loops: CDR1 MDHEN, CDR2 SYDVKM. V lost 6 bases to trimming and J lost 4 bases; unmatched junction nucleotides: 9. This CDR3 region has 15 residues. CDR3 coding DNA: TGTGCCAGCAGCCCCCGGGACTATGTGTACAATGAGCAGTTCTTC. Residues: CASSPRDYVYNEQFF.

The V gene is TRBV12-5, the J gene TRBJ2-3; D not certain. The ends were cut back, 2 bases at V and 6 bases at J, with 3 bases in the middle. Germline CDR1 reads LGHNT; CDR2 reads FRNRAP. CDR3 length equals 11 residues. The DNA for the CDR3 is TGTGCTAGTGGTTTGTGGGATACGCAGTATTTT. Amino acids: CASGLWDTQYF.

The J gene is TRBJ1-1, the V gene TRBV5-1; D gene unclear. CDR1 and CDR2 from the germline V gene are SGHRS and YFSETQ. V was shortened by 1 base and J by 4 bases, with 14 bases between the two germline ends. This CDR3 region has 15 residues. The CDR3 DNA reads TGCGCCAGCAGCTTGCCCGCGGGTGGTTCCACTGAAGCTTTCTTT. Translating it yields CASSLPAGGSTEAFF.

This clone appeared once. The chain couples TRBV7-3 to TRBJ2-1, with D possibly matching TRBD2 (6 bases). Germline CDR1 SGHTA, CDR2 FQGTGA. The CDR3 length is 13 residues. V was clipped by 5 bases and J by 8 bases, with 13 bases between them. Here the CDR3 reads CASSTRELDEQFF. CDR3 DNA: TGTGCCAGCAGCACCCGGGAGCTGGATGAGCAGTTCTTC.

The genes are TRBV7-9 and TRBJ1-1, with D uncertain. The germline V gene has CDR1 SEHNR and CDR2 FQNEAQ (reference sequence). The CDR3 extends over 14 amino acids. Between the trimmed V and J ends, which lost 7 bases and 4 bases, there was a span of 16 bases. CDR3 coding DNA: TGTGCCAGCATCTCCCCGGGAAGGGTCACTGAAGCTTTCTTT. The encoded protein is CASISPGRVTEAFF.

The CDR3 loop is CASSSRQGHRSTDTQYF. DNA for the CDR3: TGTGCCAGCAGCTCTCGACAGGGGCACCGTTCCACAGATACGCAGTATTTT. V and J are TRBV7-2 and TRBJ2-3; 8 bases agree with TRBD1. The ends lost 4 bases at V and 2 bases at J; junction bases unmatched: 11. There are 17 residues in the CDR3. In germline, CDR1 is SGHTA, CDR2 FQGNSA.

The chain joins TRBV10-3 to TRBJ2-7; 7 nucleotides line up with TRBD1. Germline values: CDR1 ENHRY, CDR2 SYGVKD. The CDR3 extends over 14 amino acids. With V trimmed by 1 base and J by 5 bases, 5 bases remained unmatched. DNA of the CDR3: TGTGCCATCAGTGAGTGGGACAGAGACCACGAGCAGTACTTC. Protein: CAISEWDRDHEQYF.